These 6 T cell receptor beta chains were sequenced from one sample in a study of Ad26.COV2.S vaccination and SARS-CoV-2 variants. Sequencing used immunoSEQ multiplex PCR; TCRdb keeps in-frame clones, though not all of them. The sample lists some 350,000 clones, 85% to 90% occurring once. Specified treatment: some 20 received Ad26.COV2.S at low or high dose, single or two shots; about 5 received placebo; per-sample allocation not given. Collection of the samples took place on day 63 after the first injection of vaccine or placebo. The material was peripheral blood, obtained in a trial of Ad26.COV2.S vaccine versus placebo. All receptors come from a person between 18 and 60 years old who received the Ad26.COV2.S COVID-19 vaccine or a placebo.

This chain connects TRBV29-1 to TRBJ2-7; D perhaps matches TRBD2 (6 bases). Between the trimmed V and J ends, which lost 4 bases and 0 bases, there was a span of 10 bases. The CDR3 sequence is 13 residues long. Looked up from germline, CDR1 is SQVTM and CDR2 is ANQGSEA. The CDR3 nucleotides are TGCAGCGTTGCCGGGAGCAACTCCTACGAGCAGTACTTC. This encodes CSVAGSNSYEQYF.

V usage is TRBV29-1 and J usage is TRBJ1-4, with D possibly being TRBD1 (6 bases). Germline loops: CDR1 SQVTM, CDR2 ANQGSEA. V dropped 6 bases and J dropped 4 bases, with 15 bases sitting between them. The CDR3 loop spans 14 amino acids. CDR3 bases: TGCAGCGTGACCTCCGGGGGGCTTAATGAAAAACTGTTTTTT. Protein: CSVTSGGLNEKLFF.

J is TRBJ2-7 and V is TRBV29-1; D perhaps matches TRBD1 (6 bases). Germline V gene sequence: CDR1 SQVTM, CDR2 ANQGSEA. V lost 4 bases to trimming and J lost 5 bases, with 18 bases between them. There are 14 residues in the CDR3. CDR3 amino acids: CSVGTSTGPNEQYF. For the CDR3, the DNA is TGCAGCGTTGGGACTTCGACAGGACCTAACGAGCAGTACTTC.

This CDR3 is CASRRTGLMRVYF. CDR3 DNA: TGTGCCAGCAGGCGGACAGGTTTAATGAGGGTGTACTTC. The genes are TRBV27 and TRBJ2-7, with 7 bases aligning to TRBD1. Germline lookup yields CDR1 MNHEY and CDR2 SMNVEV (reference sequence). Trimming removed 6 bases from V and 12 bases from J; junction bases left unmatched: 14. The CDR3 is made up of 13 amino acids.

V is TRBV7-9 and J is TRBJ1-3, with no clear D. Per germline, CDR1 SEHNR and CDR2 FQNEAQ (reference sequence). The CDR3 runs 16 residues. V lost 5 bases, J lost 0 bases, and 14 bases lay in between. As DNA, the CDR3 is TGTGCCAGCAGCCCTCCTGACATACCCTCTGGAAACACCATATATTTT. Translation: CASSPPDIPSGNTIYF.

J is TRBJ1-5 and V is TRBV19; a possible D gene is TRBD1 (6 bases). Trimming shortened V by 1 base and J by 4 bases, and 14 bases separated the two germline ends. The CDR3 sequence is 16 residues long. Germline V gives CDR1 LNHDA, CDR2 SQIVND (reference sequence). CDR3 in DNA: TGTGCCAGTAGTATAGGAGGGGGAGAGTGGAATCAGCCCCAGCATTTT. Residues: CASSIGGGEWNQPQHF. Full variable domain (missing parts from reference TRBV19 and TRBJ1-5): DGGITQSPKYLFRKEGQNVTLSCEQNLNHDAMYWYRQDPGQGLRLIYYSQIVNDFQKGDIAEGYSVSREKKESFPLTVTSAQKNPTAFYLCASSIGGGEWNQPQHFGDGTRLSIL.